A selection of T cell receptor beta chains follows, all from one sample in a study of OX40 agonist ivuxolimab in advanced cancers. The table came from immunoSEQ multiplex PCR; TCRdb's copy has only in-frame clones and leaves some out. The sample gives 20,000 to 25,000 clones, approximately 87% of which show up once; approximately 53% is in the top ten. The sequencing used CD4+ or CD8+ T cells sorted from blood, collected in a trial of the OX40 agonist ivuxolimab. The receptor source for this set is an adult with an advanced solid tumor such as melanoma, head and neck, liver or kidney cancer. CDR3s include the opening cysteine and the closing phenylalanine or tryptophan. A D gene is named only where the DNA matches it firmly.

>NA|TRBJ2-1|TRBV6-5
CASSYGLAYGEQFF
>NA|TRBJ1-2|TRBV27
CASSFTSGGGGYTF
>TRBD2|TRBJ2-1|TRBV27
CASSITSGRGNEQFF
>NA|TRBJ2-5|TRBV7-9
CASSPWTQETQYF
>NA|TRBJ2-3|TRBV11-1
CASSPRDTFSPDTQYF
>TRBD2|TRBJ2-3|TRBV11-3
CASSSGGKSTDTQYF
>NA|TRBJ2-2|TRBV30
CAWRSSGTGELFF
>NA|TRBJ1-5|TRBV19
CASSIDEGSELQHF
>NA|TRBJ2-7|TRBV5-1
CASSFLYEQYF
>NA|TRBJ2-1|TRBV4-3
CASSQDTATISYNEQFF
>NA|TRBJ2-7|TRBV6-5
CASSLGLHWDEQYF
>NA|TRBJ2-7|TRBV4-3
CASSQGVEYEQYF
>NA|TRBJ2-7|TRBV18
CASSSGDRTYEQYF
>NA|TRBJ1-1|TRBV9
CASSVGRGRMNTEAFF
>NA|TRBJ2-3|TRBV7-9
CASSLESAAGLDGTQYF
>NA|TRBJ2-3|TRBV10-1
CASSAGTDTQYF
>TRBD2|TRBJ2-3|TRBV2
CASSEALPQAGAGDTQYF
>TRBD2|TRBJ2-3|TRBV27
CASTISGGAPPMDTQYF
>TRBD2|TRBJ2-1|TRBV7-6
CASSPGLAGGPYNEQFF
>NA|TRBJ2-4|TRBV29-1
CSVPGDANIQYF
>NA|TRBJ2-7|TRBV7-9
CASSFSLAQDYEQYF
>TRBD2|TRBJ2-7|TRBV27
CASSLLAATFYEQYF
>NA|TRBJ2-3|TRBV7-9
CASSLETSTDTQYF
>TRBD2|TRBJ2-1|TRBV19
CASSMGTSQFF
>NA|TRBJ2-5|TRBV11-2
CASSLSTGNQETQYF
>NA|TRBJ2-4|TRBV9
CASSVAGLAKNIQYF
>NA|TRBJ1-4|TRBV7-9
CASSPVGANEKLFF
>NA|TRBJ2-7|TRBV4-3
CASSQDGGREQYF
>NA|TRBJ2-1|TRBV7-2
CASSPAGLFYNEQFF